This entry lists 26 T cell receptor beta chains sequenced from one sample in a study of shared clonotypes between healthy human individuals. Sequenced by immunoSEQ multiplex PCR; TCRdb stores in-frame clones only, minus some. In the table there are a few million clones, more than 90% of which are singletons. What was sequenced was naive CD4+ T cells sorted from blood. Stated subset: CD45RA+ positively selected. All receptors come from a man younger than 35 in good health.

The chain joins TRBV29-1 to TRBJ2-3; the D is unclear. Germline assignment: CDR1 SQVTM and CDR2 ANQGSEA. This CDR3 contains 13 residues. The V end lost 4 bases, the J end lost 2 bases, and 10 bases lay between the germline ends. CDR3 DNA sequence: TGCAGCGTTGTGGTTATTTTCACAGATACGCAGTATTTT. Translating it yields CSVVVIFTDTQYF.

The J gene is TRBJ2-1, the V gene TRBV5-1; no reliable D call. V dropped 1 base and J dropped 5 bases, with 13 bases sitting between them. The germline V gene encodes CDR1 SGHRS and CDR2 YFSETQ. CDR3 length equals 15 residues. CDR3 coding DNA: TGCGCCAGCAGCTTGAGTGTGAATCTCGACAATGAGCAGTTCTTC. This sequence encodes CASSLSVNLDNEQFF.

The rearrangement links TRBV2 to TRBJ2-3; possibly TRBD1 for D (8 bases). Trimming took 5 bases from V and 2 from J, leaving 17 bases between them. The CDR3 contains 16 residues. Germline V gives CDR1 SNHLY, CDR2 FYNNEI. CDR3 DNA sequence: TGTGCCAGCAGTTCTTGGGGGGGACAGGCCACAGATACGCAGTATTTT. Translated, it gives CASSSWGGQATDTQYF.

The V gene is TRBV2, the J gene TRBJ1-5; a weak D match, TRBD1 (6 bases). The CDR3 has 14 residues. CDR1 is SNHLY, CDR2 FYNNEI, per germline. Trimming took off 2 bases at V and 5 bases at J, with 10 bases between the two ends. The CDR3 nucleotides are TGTGCCAGCAGTGAATCAAGGGGGTATCAGCCCCAGCATTTT. The encoded protein is CASSESRGYQPQHF.

V usage is TRBV23-1 and J usage is TRBJ1-3, with unresolved D. TRBV23-1 is an ORF, with its function uncertain. Trimming shortened V by 0 bases and J by 1 base, and 10 bases separated the two germline ends. This CDR3 spans 16 amino acids. The CDR3 spells CASSQSLTGSGNTIYF. CDR3 nucleotides: TGCGCCAGCAGTCAATCTCTCACGGGGTCTGGAAACACCATATATTTT.

This chain uses TRBV11-2 with TRBJ1-1, with no clear D. The CDR3 totals 16 residues. Germline loops: CDR1 SGHAT, CDR2 FQNNGV. V was trimmed by 3 bases and J by 9 bases, leaving 23 bases between them. The CDR3 nucleotides are TGTGCCAGCAGCTTGCCGGAGAACGCGGGGATTAGGCAAGCTTTCTTT. The encoded protein is CASSLPENAGIRQAFF.

The CDR3 nucleotides are TGTGCCACCATTTTGGGGACAGGCCTCTACAATGAGCAGTTCTTC. It is translated as CATILGTGLYNEQFF. The chain has TRBV10-3 and TRBJ2-1; the match to TRBD1 covers 8 bases. V lost 10 bases to trimming and J lost 3 bases; unmatched junction nucleotides: 11. Germline V gene data show CDR1 as ENHRY and CDR2 as SYGVKD. The CDR3 has 15 residues.

The chain carries TRBV7-2 and TRBJ1-1; D is unresolved. V lost 4 bases to trimming and J lost 1 base, with 7 bases between them. CDR1 SGHTA and CDR2 FQGNSA come from the germline V gene. The CDR3 totals 13 residues. The CDR3 reads CASSSHQNTEAFF. DNA for the CDR3: TGTGCCAGCAGCTCACACCAGAACACTGAAGCTTTCTTT.

A note on this clone: This specimen includes other DNA sequences encoding the same CDR3. The chain uses TRBV6-5 and TRBJ1-1, with a weak D call TRBD1 (6 bases). Deletions cut 6 bases from V and 3 bases from J, with 11 bases between. CDR3 length: 13 residues. Looked up from germline, CDR1 is MNHEY and CDR2 is SVGAGI. The CDR3 protein is CASSRGGDTEAFF. The DNA of the CDR3 is TGTGCCAGCAGCCGAGGGGGTGACACTGAAGCTTTCTTT.

V usage is TRBV2 and J usage is TRBJ1-6; D might be TRBD1 (6 bases). This CDR3 comprises 14 residues. The germline V and J ends were trimmed by 4 bases and 6 bases, with 10 bases remaining between them. Per the germline V gene, CDR1 is SNHLY and CDR2 is FYNNEI. The CDR3 DNA is TGTGCCAGCAGTGGACAGGTCCCTAATTCACCCCTCCACTTT. It encodes CASSGQVPNSPLHF.

This rearrangement joins TRBV27 to TRBJ2-2; no clear D. Per the germline V gene, CDR1 is MNHEY and CDR2 is SMNVEV (reference sequence). V dropped 7 bases and J dropped 1 base, with 13 bases sitting between them. The CDR3 loop spans 15 amino acids. The CDR3 here is CASNPTSLNTGELFF. The CDR3, as DNA: TGTGCCAGCAACCCCACCTCATTGAACACCGGGGAGCTGTTTTTT.

The V call is TRBV18, the J call TRBJ2-2, with D unresolved. Trimming left V 2 bases short and J 1 base short, with 17 bases between. This CDR3 comprises 18 residues. Germline CDR1 and CDR2: KGHSH and LQKENI. The DNA for the CDR3 is TGTGCCAGCTCACCAATACTTCGTTGGGGTCAGAACACCGGGGAGCTGTTTTTT. Encoded protein: CASSPILRWGQNTGELFF.

The genes are TRBV4-2 and TRBJ2-4, with 9 bases lining up with TRBD2. The J segment lost 6 bases and the V segment lost 0 bases, leaving 9 bases of the junction unmatched. Germline CDR1 and CDR2: LGHNA and YNFKEQ. The CDR3 covers 17 residues. The CDR3 coding sequence is TGTGCCAGCAGCCAAGAAGGCGGGGGGGCCGGGGGAAACATTCAGTACTTC. Its protein product is CASSQEGGGAGGNIQYF.

This chain links TRBV28 with TRBJ2-1, with TRBD1 identical over 7 bases. This CDR3 comprises 15 residues. The V gene end was trimmed by 3 bases and the J gene end by 2 bases; junction bases not matched to a gene: 4. The germline gives CDR1 MDHEN, CDR2 SYDVKM. The CDR3 reads CASSFTGTAYNEQFF. CDR3 bases: TGTGCCAGCAGTTTCACCGGGACAGCCTACAATGAGCAGTTCTTC.

The chain is built from TRBV28 and TRBJ1-2; D may be TRBD1 (5 bases). The germline V gene encodes CDR1 MDHEN and CDR2 SYDVKM. V dropped 8 bases and J dropped 1 base, with 20 bases sitting between them. The CDR3 loop spans 16 amino acids. The CDR3 sequence is CASSYPRGPLNYGYTF. In nucleotides, the CDR3 is TGTGCCAGCTCATACCCACGGGGACCGCTTAACTATGGCTACACCTTC.

The chain is built from TRBV6-4 and TRBJ1-6, with TRBD1 as a possible D gene (5 bases). V was trimmed by 0 bases and J by 9 bases, leaving 15 bases between them. Germline V lookup: CDR1 MRHNA, CDR2 SNTAGT. The CDR3 has 16 residues. The CDR3, as DNA: TGTGCCAGCAGTGACTCGGGAGGGGTCAAGGGTTCACCCCTCCACTTT. Its protein product is CASSDSGGVKGSPLHF.

V gene TRBV10-3 combines with J gene TRBJ1-4; the match to TRBD1 covers 9 bases. The CDR3 is 15 amino acids. The junction had 3 bases not matched to a gene; V was cut back by 2 bases and J by 5 bases. Germline CDR1 reads ENHRY; CDR2 reads SYGVKD. For the CDR3, the DNA is TGTGCCATCAGTGAGCCGGGACAGGGCAATGAAAAACTGTTTTTT. Its protein is CAISEPGQGNEKLFF.

This sequence joins TRBV5-1 and TRBJ2-1; the match to TRBD2 covers 10 bases. V was clipped by 4 bases and J by 9 bases; unmatched bases: 13. The germline V gene has CDR1 SGHRS and CDR2 YFSETQ. The CDR3 consists of 16 residues. The CDR3 DNA sequence: TGCGCCAGCAGCGGGGCCAGCGGGAGGGCCGGGGTTGAGCAGTTCTTC. Amino acid sequence: CASSGASGRAGVEQFF.

The chain employs TRBV4-1 and TRBJ2-5; D gene ambiguous. The germline gives CDR1 MGHRA, CDR2 YSYEKL. V was clipped by 2 bases and J by 1 base, with 14 bases between them. The CDR3 totals 16 residues. The DNA of the CDR3 is TGCGCCAGCAGCCAATCCCAATGGCGGTTCCAAGAGACCCAGTACTTC. It specifies CASSQSQWRFQETQYF.

As regards this clone: The sample has other DNA sequences that encode this CDR3 too. The rearrangement joins TRBV6-5 to TRBJ1-1; 7 bases are shared with TRBD1. The trim removed 5 bases at V and 1 base at J, leaving 4 bases unmatched. This CDR3 is 14 amino acids long. CDR1 is MNHEY, CDR2 SVGAGI, per germline. CDR3 bases: TGTGCCAGCAGTAGAGGGGGCCCGAACACTGAAGCTTTCTTT. Translation gives CASSRGGPNTEAFF.

The chain joins TRBV28 to TRBJ2-2, with D tentatively TRBD1 (6 bases). Germline-derived CDR1 and CDR2 are MDHEN and SYDVKM. V was shortened by 7 bases and J by 7 bases, with 19 bases between the two germline ends. The CDR3 is 15 residues long. The CDR3 here is CASNYGTPGDGELFF. DNA of the CDR3: TGTGCCAGCAATTACGGGACACCAGGAGACGGGGAGCTGTTTTTT.

This clone has only one observation. The V gene is TRBV2, the J gene TRBJ1-6, with 8 bases that match TRBD1. Germline V gene sequence: CDR1 SNHLY, CDR2 FYNNEI. CDR3 size: 14 residues. Unmatched junction bases numbered 8, after V lost 6 bases and J lost 10 bases. The CDR3 reads CASSGQGDRSPLHF. The CDR3 region has the DNA TGTGCCAGCAGCGGACAGGGTGATCGCTCACCCCTCCACTTT. Variable domain in full (rest from reference TRBV2 and TRBJ1-6): EPEVTQTPSHQVTQMGQEVILRCVPISNHLYFYWYRQILGQKVEFLVSFYNNEISEKSEIFDDQFSVERPDGSNFTLKIRSTKLEDSAMYFCASSGQGDRSPLHFGNGTRLTVT.

This clone was detected once. The CDR3 sequence: CASRKPGVLNTEAFF. The DNA for the CDR3 is TGTGCCAGCAGAAAACCAGGGGTTTTGAACACTGAAGCTTTCTTT. This rearrangement joins TRBV11-2 to TRBJ1-1; a possible D gene is TRBD1 (6 bases). V lost 6 bases to trimming and J lost 0 bases, with 14 bases between them. The germline V gene encodes CDR1 SGHAT and CDR2 FQNNGV. The CDR3 extends over 15 amino acids.

The V call is TRBV6-1, the J call TRBJ2-2; D possibly uses TRBD1 or TRBD2 (5 bases each). Trimming pared 8 bases from V and 1 base from J, leaving 11 bases between. CDR1 and CDR2 from the germline V gene are MNHNS and SASEGT. The CDR3 covers 14 residues. The CDR3 bases are TGTGCCAGCCGGGGACGTCAGAACACCGGGGAGCTGTTTTTT. It yields the protein CASRGRQNTGELFF.

This clone was observed once. This sample also contains other DNA sequences that code for the same CDR3. J is TRBJ2-1 and V is TRBV20-1, with D perhaps matching TRBD1 (5 bases). The CDR3 has 10 residues. The V and J ends lost 1 base and 10 bases respectively, with 5 bases between them. CDR1 is DFQATT, CDR2 SNEGSKA, per germline (reference sequence). CDR3 sequence: CSARGGEQFF. The CDR3 DNA is TGCAGTGCTAGAGGGGGCGAGCAGTTCTTC.

V gene TRBV9 combines with J gene TRBJ2-5, with a possible D match to TRBD1 (5 bases). The CDR3 runs to 15 residues. Germline CDR1 reads SGDLS; CDR2 reads YYNGEE. V was cut by 0 bases and J by 3 bases, with 12 bases left in between. CDR3 DNA sequence: TGTGCCAGCAGCGTAGGGACAAGATCAGAAGAGACCCAGTACTTC. Translating it yields CASSVGTRSEETQYF. The variable domain in full, completed from reference TRBV9 and TRBJ2-5, reads DSGVTQTPKHLITATGQRVTLRCSPRSGDLSVYWYQQSLDQGLQFLIQYYNGEERAKGNILERFSAQQFPDLHSELNLSSLELGDSALYFCASSVGTRSEETQYFGPGTRLLVL.